Below, 7 T cell receptor delta chains from the same sample are listed, as sequenced in a study of gamma delta lymphoproliferative disorders and STAT genes. Sequencing used genomic DNA taken from PBMCs of patients and controls. TCRdb applied CATT to the multiplex PCR reads for clone calling. Seen here are approximately 450 delta-chain clones, 4.4% observed once, and the top ten hold 96%. The specimen was blood. The receptors were gathered from a human donor with gamma-delta T-cell large granular lymphocyte leukemia.

About this clone: A far larger clone is just one base off, so this is likely a read error. Other DNA sequences of this sample code for an identical CDR3. The CDR3 region has the DNA TGTGCCTGTGAACCACTGGGAGATACGGGATCAAACGACACCGATAAACTCATCTTT. This codes for CACEPLGDTGSNDTDKLIF. This chain connects TRDV2 to TRDJ1; weak D call: TRDD3 (6 bases). CDR1 is GEAIGNYY, CDR2 EKD, per germline. Trimming shortened V by 4 bases and J by 0 bases, and 26 bases separated the two germline ends. The CDR3 is 19 amino acids.

Points on this clone: A far larger clone differs by one base, so this is likely a read error. Other DNA sequences in this specimen translate into the identical CDR3. The chain carries TRDV2 and TRDJ1, with 8 bases identical to TRDD3. Germline V gene lookup returns CDR1 GEAIGNYY and CDR2 EKD. CDR3 length equals 19 residues. V dropped 1 base and J dropped 0; count of bases not matched to a gene: 15. The CDR3 spells CACDTLRTGGPEYTDKLIF. For the CDR3, the DNA is TGTGCCTGTGACACTTTGAGAACTGGGGGGCCTGAGTACACCGATAAACTCATCTTT.

Comments on this clone: This likely stems from a read error, as it lies one base from a far larger clone. DNA for the CDR3: TGTGCCTGTGACACCGCGGAGACCGGGTCTGAGTACACCGATAAACTCATCTTT. This codes for CACDTAETGSEYTDKLIF. This chain joins TRDV2 and TRDJ1; D gene ambiguous. Trimming removed 0 bases at V and 0 bases at J, with 19 bases between. Germline values: CDR1 GEAIGNYY, CDR2 EKD. The CDR3 extends over 18 amino acids.

This clone is medium-sized within its sample. A far more abundant clone sits one base away, making this likely a read error. At the DNA level, this CDR3 is encoded by other sequences in the same sample as well. The V call is TRDV2, the J call TRDJ1, with D possibly being TRDD3 (6 bases). The CDR3 extends over 19 amino acids. Trimming took off 0 bases at V and 2 bases at J, with 24 bases between the two ends. CDR1 is GEAIGNYY and CDR2 is EKD in the germline V gene. The CDR3 reads CACDTVGLGDTPSTDKLIF. The CDR3, as DNA: TGTGCCTGTGACACCGTCGGTCTGGGAGATACGCCGTCAACCGATAAACTCATCTTT.

In this sample, this clone turned up many times. This rearrangement joins TRDV2 to TRDJ1; D not certain. The CDR3 has 13 amino acids. The germline V gene has CDR1 GEAIGNYY and CDR2 EKD. The V and J ends lost 3 bases and 3 bases respectively, with 10 bases between them. The CDR3 protein is CACDLLSADKLIF. In DNA, the CDR3 is TGTGCCTGTGACCTACTTTCGGCCGATAAACTCATCTTT.

This clone was counted between two and nine times. This likely came from a read error, as a far larger clone is one base away. Other DNA sequences from this sample encode an identical CDR3 as well. V usage is TRDV2 and J usage is TRDJ1; 12 bases agree with TRDD3. V dropped 3 bases and J dropped 2; count of bases not matched to a gene: 3. CDR3 length: 15 residues. In germline, CDR1 is GEAIGNYY, CDR2 EKD. The CDR3, as DNA: TGTGCCTGTGACGTGCTGGGGGATACGACCGATAAACTCATCTTT. It is translated as CACDVLGDTTDKLIF.

This clone was found a few times. Since a far larger clone is one base different, this is likely a read error. Other DNA sequences of this sample code for an identical CDR3. This chain connects TRDV2 to TRDJ1; 13 bases are shared with TRDD3. CDR1 is GEAIGNYY and CDR2 is EKD in the germline V gene. This CDR3 contains 15 residues. CDR3 coding DNA: TGTGCCTGTGACGTACTGGGGGATACGACCGATAAACTCATTTTT. Protein product: CACDVLGDTTDKLIF.